Here is one T cell receptor beta chain with its context. What it recognizes is unknown. These data are taken from a study of shared clonotypes between healthy human individuals. General study points: All-four-donor shared clonotypes had higher generation probabilities than non-shared clonotypes did.

V lost 7 bases to trimming and J lost 7 bases, with 20 bases between them. This CDR3 region has 14 residues. Germline V gene sequence: CDR1 LGHNT, CDR2 FRNRAP. For each subset, genomic DNA was distributed in equal portions over several immunoSEQ plates. Assay used: immunoSEQ multiplex PCR; TCRdb lists only in-frame clones, some missing. The table lists 2 million to 3 million clones, roughly 93% of them singletons. Splitting the CD4+ cells yielded a CD45RA+ naive subset and a CD45RA-negative memory subset. The sequence was obtained from a man between 18 and 29 years old in good health. Some clones in this sample may be carry-over from other donors' samples. Sample: naive CD4+ T cells from PBMCs. The subset denotes: CD45RA+ positively selected. This rearrangement joins TRBV12-5 to TRBJ2-7, with D possibly matching TRBD2 (6 bases). DNA of the CDR3: TGTGCTAGTGAGGGCGGGGAAAGGCGGAAGGAGCAGTACTTC. Translating it yields CASEGGERRKEQYF.